A single TCR beta chain is shown here with its context. Measured with immunoSEQ multiplex PCR; TCRdb has only the in-frame clones, and not every one. The sample carries 310,000 or so clones, roughly nine tenths recorded once. These data originate in a study of blood T cell repertoires in COVID-19. Study members were between roughly 18 and 100 years old and lived in over 20 US regions. Two consecutive negative NP/OP PCR tests, clearance, or resolved symptoms defined Cohort 3 recovery. Sample: PBMCs or T cells enriched from blood (not recorded which). The origin of this receptor is a woman between 40 and 50 years old who had recovered from COVID-19.

The CDR3 region is CASRAPGVSNQPQHF. The CDR3 bases are TGTGCCAGCAGAGCACCGGGGGTTAGCAATCAGCCCCAGCATTTT. The chain recombines TRBV28 with TRBJ1-5, with TRBD1 as a possible D gene (5 bases). Germline V CDR1 and CDR2: MDHEN, SYDVKM. The CDR3 extends over 15 amino acids. V lost 6 bases and J 0 bases, leaving 12 bases between the germline ends. Complete variable domain (other parts from reference TRBV28 and TRBJ1-5): DVKVTQSSRYLVKRTGEKVFLECVQDMDHENMFWYRQDPGLGLRLIYFSYDVKMKEKGDIPEGYSVSREKKERFSLILESASTNQTSMYLCASRAPGVSNQPQHFGDGTRLSIL.